The clone carrying this T cell receptor beta chain was detected only a few times. Its specificity is not known. This entry belongs to a study of CD4 T cell repertoires in COVID-19. Study-wide background: Other coronavirus spike proteins restimulated relabeled CFSE-low cells expanded with IL-2 for over 8 days. Whole-study findings and limits: SARS-CoV and/or HKU1 spike cultures shared between about 6.5 and 27% of SARS-CoV-2 clonotypes.

TCRdb keeps only in-frame clones here, not all; method: immunoSEQ multiplex PCR. The sample consists of 20,000 to 25,000 clones, roughly 84% of them appearing once. These memory T cells were uncultured and sequenced directly after ex vivo isolation. Here the sequenced sample was central memory CD4+ T cells from blood, taken before the COVID-19 pandemic. The TCR was taken from a human donor who had COVID-19.

This chain's CDR3 is CASSVGSAGEWETQYF. The CDR3 DNA reads as TGTGCCAGCAGCGTAGGTTCAGCGGGGGAATGGGAGACCCAGTACTTC. The chain links TRBV9 to TRBJ2-5; 8 bases are shared with TRBD2. The CDR3 extends over 16 amino acids. With 0 bases clipped from V and 5 bases from J, the junction kept 9 bases outside the gene matches. CDR1 is SGDLS and CDR2 is YYNGEE in the germline V gene. The full variable domain, in which reference TRBV9 and TRBJ2-5 provide the parts outside the CDR3, is DSGVTQTPKHLITATGQRVTLRCSPRSGDLSVYWYQQSLDQGLQFLIQYYNGEERAKGNILERFSAQQFPDLHSELNLSSLELGDSALYFCASSVGSAGEWETQYFGPGTRLLVL.